Below, one T cell receptor beta chain is given with its context. The data stem from a study of blood T cell repertoires in COVID-19. Study overall: T cells, B-cell-depleted T cells, or PBMCs supplied cDNA or gDNA.

In the source study's methods: Scientists estimated how many nucleated cells there were by amplifying reference gene primers. Sequencing used immunoSEQ multiplex PCR; TCRdb keeps in-frame clones, though not all of them. D and trimming come from the DNA, and the V and J calls and clone size come from that table. Of approximately 140,000 clones listed, roughly 89% are singletons. The sequenced sample was peripheral blood. This clonotype was obtained from a man over 45 with active or convalescent COVID-19.

The CDR3 region is CASSRTVNTEAFF. The CDR3 DNA sequence: TGTGCCAGCAGTCGAACAGTGAACACTGAAGCTTTCTTT. The chain combines TRBV6-5 with TRBJ1-1; the D is unclear. V lost 5 bases and J 0 bases, leaving 7 bases between the germline ends. CDR1 and CDR2 from the germline V gene are MNHEY and SVGAGI. The CDR3 is made up of 13 amino acids.